Listed below are T cell receptor beta chains from one sample, sequenced in a study of T cell responses to AZD1222 COVID-19 vaccine. Here immunoSEQ multiplex PCR was the method, and the copy in TCRdb shows in-frame clones only, minus some. The sample lists approximately 120,000 clones, roughly 87% occurring once. The sample here was peripheral blood, taken on day 0 of MenACWY control vaccination. Receptor source: an adult in good health. Both conserved end residues are part of each CDR3. A D gene is named only where the DNA matches it firmly. Rows may omit the clone size; those that give it use once, few, many or a size class.

d_call,j_call,v_call,clone_size,cdr3_aa,cdr3_nt
.,TRBJ2-3,TRBV5-1,once,CASSLYRGGTSTDTQYF,TGCGCCAGCAGCTTGTACAGGGGGGGTACTAGCACAGATACGCAGTATTTT
.,TRBJ1-3,TRBV15,.,CATSRDAGPGNTIYF,TGTGCCACCAGCAGAGATGCAGGGCCCGGAAACACCATATATTTT
.,TRBJ1-2,TRBV9,.,CASSPRGEANYGYTF,TGTGCCAGCAGCCCACGAGGAGAGGCCAACTATGGCTACACCTTC
.,TRBJ1-5,TRBV4-1,.,CASSQVLGYQPQHF,TGCGCCAGCAGCCAAGTGTTAGGGTACCAGCCCCAGCATTTT
TRBD2,TRBJ2-3,TRBV14,.,CASSQTRGGTADTQYF,TGTGCCAGCAGCCAAACTCGGGGGGGCACCGCAGATACGCAGTATTTT
TRBD1,TRBJ2-5,TRBV5-6,.,CASSLGQGHLETQYF,TGTGCCAGCAGCTTGGGACAGGGACATTTGGAGACCCAGTACTTC
TRBD1,TRBJ2-2,TRBV19,.,CASRYRGLEELFF,TGTGCCAGTAGGTACAGGGGGCTAGAGGAGCTGTTTTTT
.,TRBJ1-5,TRBV6-2/TRBV6-3,few,CASSYQVRQPQHF,TGTGCCAGCAGTTACCAGGTGCGTCAGCCCCAGCATTTT
.,TRBJ2-7,TRBV3-1/TRBV3-2,.,CASSQSYEQYF,TGTGCCAGCAGCCAATCCTACGAGCAGTACTTC
TRBD1,TRBJ1-6,TRBV7-8,.,CASSLGDRESPLHF,TGTGCCAGCAGCCTCGGGGACAGGGAATCACCCCTCCACTTT
TRBD1,TRBJ2-2,TRBV19,.,CASRTDRGFGELFF,TGTGCCAGTAGGACGGACAGGGGCTTCGGGGAGCTGTTTTTT
TRBD2,TRBJ2-5,TRBV7-9,.,CASSLGASGRLPETQYF,TGTGCCAGCAGCTTAGGGGCTAGCGGGAGACTCCCCGAGACCCAGTACTTC
.,TRBJ1-5,TRBV5-8,.,CASSLAQGNQPQHF,TGTGCCAGCAGCCTAGCTCAGGGGAATCAGCCCCAGCATTTT
.,TRBJ1-2,TRBV27,.,CASSSGEQHYGYTF,TGTGCCAGCAGTTCGGGCGAACAGCACTATGGCTACACCTTC
.,TRBJ1-1,TRBV11-3,.,CASRGLGTEAFF,TGTGCCAGCAGGGGCCTTGGCACTGAAGCTTTCTTT
TRBD1,TRBJ2-7,TRBV29-1,.,CSVGQGISYEQYF,TGCAGCGTTGGACAGGGAATCTCCTACGAGCAGTACTTC
.,TRBJ2-6,TRBV7-9,.,CASTRSSGANVLTF,TGTGCCAGCACACGGTCCTCTGGGGCCAACGTCCTGACTTTC
TRBD1,TRBJ2-7,TRBV30,few,CAWSRTGGSPEQYF,TGTGCCTGGAGTCGGACAGGGGGCTCTCCCGAGCAGTACTTC
.,TRBJ1-5,TRBV19,.,CASSIDQPYSNQPQHF,TGTGCCAGTAGTATAGATCAGCCGTATAGCAATCAGCCCCAGCATTTT
TRBD2,TRBJ2-3,TRBV5-6,.,CASSLGGSASTDTQYF,TGTGCCAGCAGCTTGGGCGGGAGTGCTAGCACAGATACGCAGTATTTT
.,TRBJ2-3,TRBV5-1,.,CASSLLTGTDTQYF,TGCGCCAGCAGCTTGCTGACAGGCACAGATACGCAGTATTTT
TRBD1,TRBJ2-7,TRBV7-8,.,CASSLTRDRASYEQYF,TGTGCCAGCAGCTTAACCCGGGACAGGGCCTCCTACGAGCAGTACTTC
TRBD2,TRBJ2-3,TRBV9,.,CASSVPAGGSGSTDTQYF,TGTGCCAGCAGCGTTCCCGCCGGGGGTAGCGGGAGCACAGATACGCAGTATTTT
TRBD1,TRBJ1-6,TRBV6-5,.,CASRPTGTWTPLHF,TGTGCCAGCAGGCCGACAGGGACTTGGACACCCCTCCACTTT
TRBD2,TRBJ2-7,TRBV2,.,CASNSGLAGTYEQYF,TGTGCCAGCAATTCGGGACTAGCGGGGACCTACGAGCAGTACTTC
.,TRBJ1-2,TRBV27,.,CASSGNYGYTF,TGTGCCAGCAGTGGGAACTATGGCTACACCTTC
.,TRBJ1-2,TRBV10-3,.,CAINPDAGGLYGYTF,TGTGCCATCAATCCTGATGCCGGGGGGCTTTATGGCTACACCTTC
TRBD1,TRBJ1-5,TRBV5-6,.,CASSTTGSNQPQHF,TGTGCCAGCAGCACGACAGGGTCCAATCAGCCCCAGCATTTT
.,TRBJ2-5,TRBV3-1/TRBV3-2,.,CASSQDGGGLTQYF,TGTGCCAGCAGCCAAGATGGTGGAGGCCTGACCCAGTACTTC
.,TRBJ2-3,TRBV2,once,CASSTQTVSTDTQYF,TGTGCCAGCAGTACACAGACAGTGAGCACAGATACGCAGTATTTT
TRBD1,TRBJ1-1,TRBV5-1,.,CASSRTGGAEAFF,TGCGCCAGCAGCAGGACAGGGGGGGCTGAAGCTTTCTTT
.,TRBJ1-1,TRBV18,.,CASSPPKGAAFF,TGTGCCAGCTCACCACCGAAAGGGGCAGCTTTCTTT
.,TRBJ1-6,TRBV2,once,CASSEMAFGDSPLHF,TGTGCCAGCAGTGAAATGGCCTTTGGTGATTCACCCCTCCACTTT
.,TRBJ2-1,TRBV5-6,.,CASRVQRNTYNEQFF,TGTGCCAGCCGGGTTCAGCGCAATACCTACAATGAGCAGTTCTTC
.,TRBJ1-3,TRBV5-5,.,CASSSYQTGSGNTIYF,TGTGCCAGCAGCTCGTACCAAACAGGGTCCGGAAACACCATATATTTT
TRBD2,TRBJ2-5,TRBV3-1/TRBV3-2,.,CASSQVLAGGDQYF,TGTGCCAGCAGCCAAGTACTAGCGGGAGGTGACCAGTACTTC
TRBD1,TRBJ1-1,TRBV29-1,.,CSIRTGGVVGMEAFF,TGCAGCATCCGGACAGGGGGGGTAGTTGGCATGGAAGCTTTCTTT
.,TRBJ1-1,TRBV28,.,CASSPAGARAFF,TGTGCCAGCAGCCCCGCCGGGGCGAGGGCTTTCTTT
.,TRBJ2-1,TRBV4-3,.,CASSQVGTNSYNEQFF,TGCGCCAGCAGCCAAGTCGGGACAAACTCCTACAATGAGCAGTTCTTC
.,TRBJ1-1,TRBV5-1,.,CASSGGRGTEAFF,TGCGCCAGCAGCGGGGGCCGAGGCACTGAAGCTTTCTTT
.,TRBJ1-6,TRBV5-6,.,CASSLALGVSPLHF,TGTGCCAGCAGCTTGGCCTTGGGGGTTTCACCCCTCCACTTT
TRBD1,TRBJ1-1,TRBV18,.,CASSPQGDTEAFF,TGTGCCAGCTCACCGCAGGGGGACACTGAAGCTTTCTTT